The present T cell receptor beta chain was sequenced within a study of T cell clones after liver transplantation. Study as a whole: Blood was drawn pre-transplant, before withdrawal, and after full or failed withdrawal.

Germline V gene data show CDR1 as ENHRY and CDR2 as SYGVKD. The CDR3 runs 14 residues. The V gene lost 4 bases and the J gene lost 1 base, with 9 bases spanning the gap. Clones were sequenced by immunoSEQ multiplex PCR, and TCRdb holds only the in-frame ones, with some missing. Among tens of thousands of clones listed, 80% were seen once. Source: CD4+ T cells from blood, taken 12 months after liver transplant. The receptor was derived from a human patient who received a liver transplant. Some T cells may have come from the graft donor. The rearrangement uses TRBV10-3 and TRBJ2-3; the D call may be TRBD1 or TRBD2 (5 bases each). The CDR3 loop reads CAISGGSGTDTQYF. The CDR3 DNA reads TGTGCCATCAGTGGGGGGAGCGGCACAGATACGCAGTATTTT.